A single sample gave rise to the 25 T cell receptor beta chains below, sequenced in a study of Ad26.COV2.S vaccination and SARS-CoV-2 variants. Sequencing used immunoSEQ multiplex PCR; TCRdb keeps in-frame clones, though not all of them. Among a few hundred thousand clones listed, about nine tenths were seen once. As for treatment: around 19 received Ad26.COV2.S at low or high dose, single or two shots; 5 received placebo; per-sample allocation not given. Following the first vaccine or placebo injection, samples were taken on day 63. Sequences were derived from peripheral blood, sampled in a trial of Ad26.COV2.S vaccine versus placebo. Receptor source: a person between 18 and 65 years old who received the Ad26.COV2.S COVID-19 vaccine or a placebo.

The J gene is TRBJ2-5, the V gene TRBV6-2 or TRBV6-3; 9 bases are shared with TRBD2. The ends lost 6 bases at V and 4 bases at J; junction bases unmatched: 6. The CDR3 spans 14 residues. Per germline, CDR1 MNHEY and CDR2 SVGEGT. CDR3 DNA: TGTGCCAGCAGCCCCGGGACTAGCATAGAGACCCAGTACTTC. Its translation is CASSPGTSIETQYF.

The chain employs TRBV5-1 and TRBJ1-1; maybe TRBD1 (6 bases). With 4 bases removed from V and 1 base from J, the gap between germline ends came to 11 bases. CDR1 and CDR2 from the germline V gene are SGHRS and YFSETQ. This CDR3 comprises 14 residues. The CDR3 nucleotides are TGCGCCAGCAGCACTACGACAGGGAACACTGAAGCTTTCTTT. The encoded protein is CASSTTTGNTEAFF.

V usage is TRBV11-2 and J usage is TRBJ1-2; 8 bases are a match to TRBD1. The CDR3 is made up of 15 amino acids. Germline CDR1 reads SGHAT; CDR2 reads FQNNGV. With V trimmed by 4 bases and J by 2 bases, 6 bases remained unmatched. CDR3 protein: CASSWQGAQNYGYTF. Written as DNA, the CDR3 is TGTGCCAGCAGCTGGCAGGGGGCGCAGAACTATGGCTACACCTTC.

The V call is TRBV7-9, the J call TRBJ2-2; 9 nucleotides match TRBD2. Germline V gene lookup returns CDR1 SEHNR and CDR2 FQNEAQ (reference sequence). The CDR3 contains 14 residues. J gave up 13 bases and V 6 bases, and 12 bases lay outside the gene matches. The CDR3 DNA sequence: TGTGCCAGCAGTAAACGGACTAGCGATTTGGTGCTGTTTTTT. It specifies CASSKRTSDLVLFF.

The V and J genes are TRBV18 and TRBJ2-2; 9 bases agree with TRBD1. V gave up 5 bases and J gave up 6 bases; unmatched junction bases: 4. CDR1 and CDR2 (germline): KGHSH, LQKENI. The CDR3 is 14 amino acids. As DNA, the CDR3 is TGTGCCAGCTCATCACAGGGGGCCTCCGGGGAGCTGTTTTTT. It specifies CASSSQGASGELFF.

The rearrangement uses TRBV27 and TRBJ2-1, with unresolved D. Germline-derived CDR1 and CDR2 are MNHEY and SMNVEV (reference sequence). V was pared by 4 bases and J by 1 base, with 8 bases between. CDR3 length: 14 amino acids. In DNA form, the CDR3 reads TGTGCCAGCAGTTCCCTCACTTCCTACAATGAGCAGTTCTTC. It specifies CASSSLTSYNEQFF.

V is TRBV7-9 and J is TRBJ2-7; D possibly corresponds to TRBD1 (5 bases). The germline CDR1 and CDR2 sequences are SEHNR and FQNEAQ (reference sequence). The V and J ends lost 6 bases and 3 bases respectively, with 9 bases between them. The CDR3 has 12 amino acids. CDR3 protein: CASRTDIYEQYF. The DNA of the CDR3 is TGTGCCAGCAGGACAGATATCTACGAGCAGTACTTC.

In this sample, this clone turned up a few times. This chain uses TRBV9 with TRBJ2-1; TRBD2 agrees at 10 bases. Germline trimming cut 0 bases from V and 8 bases from J; bases unmatched to any gene: 11. The germline V gene encodes CDR1 SGDLS and CDR2 YYNGEE. The CDR3 is 17 amino acids. CDR3 nucleotide sequence: TGTGCCAGCAGCGTAGCCCCACTAGCGGGGATGGCCGATGAGCAGTTCTTC. Translation gives CASSVAPLAGMADEQFF.

CDR3 coding DNA: TGCGCCAGCACCCCCGGGGGGAGCACAGATACGCAGTATTTT. Translating it yields CASTPGGSTDTQYF. This chain joins TRBV5-1 and TRBJ2-3; 7 positions match TRBD2. The junction had 4 bases not matched to a gene; V was cut back by 6 bases and J by 0 bases. CDR1 SGHRS and CDR2 YFSETQ come from the germline V gene. The CDR3 is 14 amino acids.

The gene calls are TRBV27 and TRBJ2-5; TRBD2 matches 13 bases. J lost 2 bases, V lost 5 bases, and 5 bases had no gene match. Germline-derived CDR1 and CDR2 are MNHEY and SMNVEV (reference sequence). This CDR3 has 16 amino acids. The CDR3 coding sequence is TGTGCCAGCAGTCTCACTAGCGGGGGGGCTCAAGAGACCCAGTACTTC. Its protein product is CASSLTSGGAQETQYF.

The V call is TRBV6-5, the J call TRBJ2-7, with a tentative D call TRBD2 (5 bases). Trimming shortened V by 6 bases and J by 1 base, and 13 bases separated the two germline ends. Germline V gene sequence: CDR1 MNHEY, CDR2 SVGAGI. This CDR3 spans 14 amino acids. The DNA of the CDR3 is TGTGCCAGCAGCCCGTGGAGGAGTTCCTACGAGCAGTACTTC. This translates into CASSPWRSSYEQYF.

V is TRBV2 and J is TRBJ2-5; D gene ambiguous. The CDR3 length is 18 residues. V was shortened by 7 bases and J by 2 bases, with 26 bases between the two germline ends. Germline CDR1 and CDR2: SNHLY and FYNNEI. CDR3 residues: CASTMNGLVARIQETQYF. The DNA of the CDR3 is TGTGCCAGCACCATGAATGGCCTAGTCGCACGGATACAAGAGACCCAGTACTTC.

The chain employs TRBV2 and TRBJ2-3, with no clear D. Germline lookup yields CDR1 SNHLY and CDR2 FYNNEI. V lost 7 bases to trimming and J lost 4 bases, with 12 bases between them. The CDR3 is 13 amino acids. CDR3 residues: CASIPPGPDTQYF. The CDR3 coding sequence is TGTGCCAGCATCCCCCCGGGCCCAGATACGCAGTATTTT.

This rearrangement joins TRBV5-6 to TRBJ1-2, with D uncertain. Trimming removed 0 bases at V and 2 bases at J, with 11 bases between. Germline CDR1 is SGHDT and CDR2 is YYEEEE. The CDR3 covers 15 residues. Written as DNA, the CDR3 is TGTGCCAGCAGCTTGGTTGTGCCGTTAAACTATGGCTACACCTTC. The encoded protein is CASSLVVPLNYGYTF.

The CDR3 sequence: CASSLKRGASSYNEQFF. The CDR3 DNA reads as TGTGCCAGCAGCCTAAAGCGGGGGGCAAGCTCCTACAATGAGCAGTTCTTC. V and J are TRBV7-2 and TRBJ2-1; 9 nucleotides align to TRBD2. Trimming took 5 bases from V and 0 from J; bases not matched to a gene: 8. This CDR3 is built from 17 residues. Germline CDR1 reads SGHTA; CDR2 reads FQGNSA.

The V gene is TRBV12-5, the J gene TRBJ2-1, with D possibly TRBD1 on 6 matching bases. This CDR3 region has 17 residues. Germline V CDR1 and CDR2: LGHNT, FRNRAP. Trimming took off 1 base at V and 9 bases at J, with 22 bases between the two ends. The CDR3, as DNA: TGTGCTAGTGGTTTGGATGTTACAGGGATTTCGTTCGTTGAGCAGTTCTTC. Translation: CASGLDVTGISFVEQFF.

This clone occurred once. CDR3 region: CASSQARTSYEQYF. DNA of the CDR3: TGCGCCAGCAGCCAAGCAAGGACTTCCTACGAGCAGTACTTC. The V call is TRBV4-1, the J call TRBJ2-7; D might be TRBD2 (5 bases). The CDR3 spans 14 residues. Germline V lookup: CDR1 MGHRA, CDR2 YSYEKL. V shed 1 base and J shed 1 base, with 8 bases lying between them.

The chain recombines TRBV18 with TRBJ1-2, with D uncertain. Trimming stripped 0 bases from V and 3 bases from J, with 17 bases between. CDR1 is KGHSH and CDR2 is LQKENI in the germline V gene. The CDR3 spans 17 residues. The CDR3 sequence is CASSPPGRNTLDYGYTF. CDR3 in DNA: TGTGCCAGCTCACCACCGGGCAGAAACACGTTGGACTATGGCTACACCTTC.

A word on this clone: The same CDR3 also results from other DNA sequences found in this sample. The CDR3 DNA reads as TGTGCCAGCAGTGAATTGGGAGAGAACACTGAAGCTTTCTTT. Residues: CASSELGENTEAFF. J is TRBJ1-1 and V is TRBV25-1, with D unresolved. V was pared by 1 base and J by 1 base, with 7 bases between. There are 14 residues in the CDR3. Germline V gene data show CDR1 as MGHDK and CDR2 as SYGVNS.

Ten or more counts support this clone. Other DNA variants within this sample encode the same CDR3. J is TRBJ2-2 and V is TRBV6-6; unclear D gene. Germline CDR1 is MNHNY and CDR2 is SVGAGI (reference sequence). The ends were cut back, 3 bases at V and 6 bases at J, with 5 bases in the middle. This CDR3 comprises 12 residues. The CDR3 DNA reads TGTGCCAGCAGTTATAGCCCCGGGGAGCTGTTTTTT. Amino acids: CASSYSPGELFF.

The V and J genes are TRBV12-5 and TRBJ1-1; D perhaps matches TRBD1 (5 bases). Germline lookup yields CDR1 LGHNT and CDR2 FRNRAP. The CDR3 is 14 residues long. V shed 5 bases and J shed 1 base, with 11 bases lying between them. The CDR3: CASGLAGSNTEAFF. CDR3 coding DNA: TGTGCTAGTGGTCTCGCAGGGTCGAACACTGAAGCTTTCTTT.

This clone was recorded once. This sequence joins TRBV7-9 and TRBJ2-5; unclear D gene. This CDR3 is 17 amino acids long. Per germline, CDR1 SEHNR and CDR2 FQNEAQ (reference sequence). The ends were cut back, 0 bases at V and 3 bases at J, with 17 bases in the middle. The CDR3 is CASSLALLDRGKETQYF. The CDR3 coding sequence is TGTGCCAGCAGCTTAGCGCTTTTGGATCGAGGAAAAGAGACCCAGTACTTC. The variable domain in full, completed from reference TRBV7-9 and TRBJ2-5, reads DTGVSQNPRHKITKRGQNVTFRCDPISEHNRLYWYRQTLGQGPEFLTYFQNEAQLEKSRLLSDRFSAERPKGSFSTLEIQRTEQGDSAMYLCASSLALLDRGKETQYFGPGTRLLVL.

The rearrangement joins TRBV5-6 to TRBJ2-3; D unresolved. Between the trimmed V and J ends, which lost 4 bases and 3 bases, there was a span of 3 bases. Germline V gives CDR1 SGHDT, CDR2 YYEEEE. The CDR3 is 11 residues long. The CDR3 sequence is CASSRTDTQYF. CDR3 nucleotides: TGTGCCAGCAGCAGGACAGATACGCAGTATTTT.

As to this clone: The junction departs from germline at one end; a sequencing error may be responsible. The rearrangement joins TRBV5-1 to TRBJ2-1, with D perhaps TRBD1 (5 bases). In germline, CDR1 is SGHRS, CDR2 YFSETQ. CDR3 length equals 12 residues. CDR3 region: CASSPTLGPWIF. The CDR3 nucleotides are TGCGCCAGCAGCCCGACTTTGGGGCCCTGGATCTTC. Complete variable domain (other parts from reference TRBV5-1 and TRBJ2-1): KAGVTQTPRYLIKTRGQQVTLSCSPISGHRSVSWYQQTPGQGLQFLFEYFSETQRNKGNFPGRFSGRQFSNSRSEMNVSTLELGDSALYLCASSPTLGPWIFGPGTRLTVL.

This chain uses TRBV13 with TRBJ2-5; 9 bases map to TRBD2. The CDR3 totals 13 residues. With 6 bases clipped from V and 5 bases from J, the junction kept 4 bases outside the gene matches. CDR1 PRHDT and CDR2 FYEKMQ come from the germline V gene (reference sequence). CDR3 bases: TGTGCCAGCAGGTCGACTAGCGGTGAGACCCAGTACTTC. Its translation: CASRSTSGETQYF.